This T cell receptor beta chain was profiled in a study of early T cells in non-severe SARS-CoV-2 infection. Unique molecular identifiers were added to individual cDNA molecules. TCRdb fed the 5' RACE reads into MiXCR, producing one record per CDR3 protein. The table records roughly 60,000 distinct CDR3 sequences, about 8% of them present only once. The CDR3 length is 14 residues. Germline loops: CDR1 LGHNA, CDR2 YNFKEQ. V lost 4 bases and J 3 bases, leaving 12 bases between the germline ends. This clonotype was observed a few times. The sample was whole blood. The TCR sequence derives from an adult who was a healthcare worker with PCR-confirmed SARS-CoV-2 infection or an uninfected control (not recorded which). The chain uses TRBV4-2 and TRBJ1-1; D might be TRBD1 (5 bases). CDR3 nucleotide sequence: TGTGCCAGCAGCCCGCTTTCGGGGGACACTGAAGCTTTCTTT. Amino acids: CASSPLSGDTEAFF.